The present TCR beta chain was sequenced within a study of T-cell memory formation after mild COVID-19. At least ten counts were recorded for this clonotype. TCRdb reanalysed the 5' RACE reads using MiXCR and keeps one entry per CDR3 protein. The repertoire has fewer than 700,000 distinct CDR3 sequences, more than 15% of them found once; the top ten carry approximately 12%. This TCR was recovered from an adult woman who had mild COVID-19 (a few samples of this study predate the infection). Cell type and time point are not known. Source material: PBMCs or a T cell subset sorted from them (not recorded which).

The chain's CDR3 is CATSDLNEQFF. The CDR3 region has the DNA TGTGCCACCAGTGATTTAAATGAGCAGTTCTTC. The chain links TRBV24-1 to TRBJ2-1; D remains ambiguous. CDR1 and CDR2 (germline): KGHDR, SFDVKD. This CDR3 comprises 11 residues. V was clipped by 1 base and J by 7 bases, with 1 base between them.